This T cell receptor (beta chain) was sequenced in a study of radiation and T cells in renal cell carcinoma. At the level of the study: Nephrectomy followed 15 Gy stereotactic body radiation by 4 weeks. Overall study findings and caveats: Top tumor clonotypes rose in blood 2 weeks post-radiation, then contracted. Pretreatment tumor biopsies were lacking, so baseline clonotypes are unknown.

With 4 bases removed from V and 2 bases from J, the gap between germline ends came to 12 bases. The CDR3 contains 14 residues. Germline V gives CDR1 SGHRS, CDR2 YFSETQ. This clone was counted between two and nine times. What it recognizes is unknown. Produced via immunoSEQ multiplex PCR; TCRdb's table is partial and in-frame only. The sample has about 91,000 clones; 65% to 85% are singletons. Time point: baseline pretreatment blood. Treatment here: 15 Gy SBRT to primary tumor, nephrectomy 4 weeks later. Clear cell pathology was present in this patient's renal cell carcinoma. The chain couples TRBV5-1 to TRBJ1-1; D remains ambiguous. This receptor was obtained from a man aged 60 to 69 with renal cell carcinoma. The material was blood, obtained from a patient whose treatment included radiotherapy and nephrectomy. In nucleotides, the CDR3 is TGCGCCAGCAGCCTCTGGACGGATAACACTGAAGCTTTCTTT. It specifies CASSLWTDNTEAFF. The whole variable domain, remainder taken from reference TRBV5-1 and TRBJ1-1, is KAGVTQTPRYLIKTRGQQVTLSCSPISGHRSVSWYQQTPGQGLQFLFEYFSETQRNKGNFPGRFSGRQFSNSRSEMNVSTLELGDSALYLCASSLWTDNTEAFFGQGTRLTVV.